This entry concerns a single T cell receptor (beta chain). Using immunoSEQ multiplex PCR, the repertoire was profiled, and TCRdb retains in-frame clones only, with some absent. The sample consists of about 40,000 clones, about 90% of them appearing once. Trimming shortened V by 7 bases and J by 4 bases, and 10 bases separated the two germline ends. Germline assignment: CDR1 LNHDA and CDR2 SQIVND (reference sequence). The CDR3 runs to 13 residues. This sample was taken from a study of blood T cell repertoires in COVID-19. The sequence was collected from a woman in her seventies with acute or convalescent COVID-19. The rearrangement links TRBV19 to TRBJ2-2; D gene ambiguous. Material for sequencing was peripheral blood. CDR3 bases: TGTGCCAGTAAACGGGTGCTCACCGGGGAGCTGTTTTTT. It encodes CASKRVLTGELFF.